This is a list of T cell receptor beta chains from one sample in a study of Graves' ophthalmopathy and Graves' hyperthyroidism. TCRdb ran MiXCR on the multiplex PCR reads and lists one entry per CDR3 protein. The sample records about 740,000 distinct CDR3 sequences, 40% being singletons. Sequencing was done on a sample of peripheral blood. Receptor source: an adult man with Graves' ophthalmopathy. Both conserved end residues are part of each CDR3. The D gene is left open where the match is weak. Clone size is shown for a subset of rows, as once, few, many or a class of expanded clone.

abundance	v_gene	d_gene	j_gene	CDR3aa	CDR3nt
few	TRBV18	NA	TRBJ2-5	CASSPSRQEETQYF	TGTGCCAGCTCACCATCGCGACAGGAAGAGACCCAGTACTTC
once	TRBV5-5	NA	TRBJ2-6	CASSVQGPPGANVPTF	TGTGCCAGCAGCGTACAGGGCCCTCCTGGGGCCAACGTCCCGACTTTC
many	TRBV10-3	NA	TRBJ1-4	CATTGTPNEKLFF	TGTGCCACTACCGGGACACCGAATGAAAAACTGTTTTTT
many	TRBV10-3	TRBD1	TRBJ1-6	CAIRAGGDSPLHF	TGTGCCATCAGAGCAGGGGGGGATTCACCCCTCCACTTT
NA	TRBV11-1	NA	TRBJ1-4	CASSLTRTGYNEKLFF	TGTGCCAGCAGCTTGACCCGAACCGGATATAATGAAAAACTGTTTTTT
few	TRBV7-2	NA	TRBJ2-5	CASIDQETQYF	TGTGCCAGCATTGACCAAGAGACCCAGTACTTC
NA	TRBV10-3	NA	TRBJ1-1	CASSRTQGRTEAFF	TGTGCCAGCAGCCGTACCCAGGGGAGGACTGAAGCTTTCTTT
NA	TRBV2	TRBD1	TRBJ1-2	CAGQGDGKIYGYTF	TGTGCCGGACAGGGGGATGGCAAGATCTATGGCTACACCTTC
NA	TRBV2	TRBD1	TRBJ1-2	CASSGDRGSGYTF	TGTGCCAGCAGTGGTGACAGGGGTAGCGGCTACACCTTC
many	TRBV29-1	NA	TRBJ1-4	CSVLLATNEKLFF	TGCAGCGTTCTCCTCGCAACTAATGAAAAACTGTTTTTT
NA	TRBV7-8	NA	TRBJ1-5	CASSQEFVGGPQHF	TGCGCCAGCAGCCAAGAGTTTGTGGGCGGGCCCCAGCATTTT
many	TRBV15	NA	TRBJ1-1	CATSRWFATMNTEAFF	TGTGCCACCAGCAGATGGTTTGCCACAATGAACACTGAAGCTTTCTTT
NA	TRBV2	NA	TRBJ2-6	CTSRGGDGANVLTF	TGTACCAGCAGAGGGGGAGACGGGGCCAACGTCCTGACTTTC
NA	TRBV10-3	NA	TRBJ2-7	CASSEAPSRAQYF	TGTGCCAGCAGTGAAGCCCCCTCACGGGCGCAGTACTTC
few	TRBV2	TRBD1	TRBJ1-4	CASSFDRGREKLFF	TGTGCCAGCAGTTTTGACAGGGGGCGAGAAAAACTGTTTTTT
NA	TRBV9	NA	TRBJ2-7	CASSVDHSYEQCF	TGTGCCAGCAGCGTAGACCACTCCTACGAGCAGTGCTTC
NA	TRBV7-3	NA	TRBJ1-5	CASSPWSSGGFETQHF	TGTGCCAGCAGCCCCTGGAGCTCGGGAGGTTTCGAGACCCAGCATTTT
NA	TRBV10-3	TRBD1	TRBJ1-4	CAINDRGANEKLFF	TGTGCCATCAATGACAGGGGGGCTAATGAAAAACTGTTTTTT
few	TRBV5-5	NA	TRBJ1-4	CASSFEYANEKLFF	TGTGCCAGCAGCTTCGAATACGCTAATGAAAAACTGTTTTTT
NA	TRBV7-9	NA	TRBJ1-5	CASSRRWDRSNQPQHF	TGTGCCAGCAGTCGCCGGTGGGACCGTAGCAATCAGCCCCAGCATTTT
many	TRBV10-3	TRBD1	TRBJ1-2	CAIKRTGANYGYGYTF	TGTGCCATCAAGAGAACAGGGGCAAACTATGGCTATGGCTACACCTTC